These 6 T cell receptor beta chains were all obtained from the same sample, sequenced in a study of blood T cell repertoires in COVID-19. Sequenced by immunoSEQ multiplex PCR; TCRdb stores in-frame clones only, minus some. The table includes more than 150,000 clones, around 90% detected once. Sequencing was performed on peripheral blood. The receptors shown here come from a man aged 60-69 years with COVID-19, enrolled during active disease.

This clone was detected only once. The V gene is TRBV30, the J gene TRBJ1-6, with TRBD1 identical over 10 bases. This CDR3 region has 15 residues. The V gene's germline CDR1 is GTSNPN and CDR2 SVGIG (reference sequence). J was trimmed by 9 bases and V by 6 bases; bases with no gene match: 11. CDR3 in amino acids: CACSRQGAGSSPLHF. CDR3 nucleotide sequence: TGTGCCTGTTCCCGACAGGGGGCGGGTAGTTCACCCCTCCACTTT. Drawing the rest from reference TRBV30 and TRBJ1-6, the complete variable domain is SQTIHQWPATLVQPVGSPLSLECTVEGTSNPNLYWYRQAAGRGLQLLFYSVGIGQISSEVPQNLSASRPQDRQFILSSKKLLLSDSGFYLCACSRQGAGSSPLHFGNGTRLTVT.

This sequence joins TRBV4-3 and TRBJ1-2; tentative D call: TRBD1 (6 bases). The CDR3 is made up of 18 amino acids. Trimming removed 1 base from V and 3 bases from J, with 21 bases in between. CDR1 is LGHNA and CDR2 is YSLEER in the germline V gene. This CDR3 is CASSQGSGTTTSYYGYTF. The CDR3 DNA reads TGCGCCAGCAGCCAAGGGTCCGGGACAACTACCTCCTACTATGGCTACACCTTC.

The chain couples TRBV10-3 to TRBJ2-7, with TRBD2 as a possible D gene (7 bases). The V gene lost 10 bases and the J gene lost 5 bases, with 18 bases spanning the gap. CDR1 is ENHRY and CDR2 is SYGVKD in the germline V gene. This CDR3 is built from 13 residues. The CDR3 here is CATQGLAVDEQYF. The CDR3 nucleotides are TGTGCCACCCAGGGGCTAGCGGTCGACGAGCAGTACTTC.

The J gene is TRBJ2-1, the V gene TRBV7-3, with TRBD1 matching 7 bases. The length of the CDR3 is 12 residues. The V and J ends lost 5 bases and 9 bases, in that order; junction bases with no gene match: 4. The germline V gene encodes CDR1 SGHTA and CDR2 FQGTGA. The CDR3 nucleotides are TGTGCCAGCAGCCGGACAGGCGCTGAGCAGTTCTTC. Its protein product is CASSRTGAEQFF. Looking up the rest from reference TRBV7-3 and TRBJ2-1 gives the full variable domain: GAGVSQTPSNKVTEKGKYVELRCDPISGHTALYWYRQSLGQGPEFLIYFQGTGAADDSGLPNDRFFAVRPEGSVSTLKIQRTERGDSAVYLCASSRTGAEQFFGPGTRLTVL.

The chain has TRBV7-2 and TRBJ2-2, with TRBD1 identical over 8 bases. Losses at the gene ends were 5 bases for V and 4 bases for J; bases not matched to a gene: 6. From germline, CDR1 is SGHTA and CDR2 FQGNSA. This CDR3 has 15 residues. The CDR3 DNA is TGTGCCAGCAGCAAAGACAGGGGACGCACCGGGGAGCTGTTTTTT. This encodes CASSKDRGRTGELFF.

The CDR3 is CATEGGGAFF. CDR3 nucleotide sequence: TGTGCCACGGAGGGGGGGGGAGCTTTCTTT. The chain carries TRBV19 and TRBJ1-1; possibly TRBD1 for D (6 bases). CDR1 and CDR2 (germline): LNHDA, SQIVND (reference sequence). The CDR3 consists of 10 residues. Trimming took 10 bases from V and 10 from J, leaving 13 bases between them.